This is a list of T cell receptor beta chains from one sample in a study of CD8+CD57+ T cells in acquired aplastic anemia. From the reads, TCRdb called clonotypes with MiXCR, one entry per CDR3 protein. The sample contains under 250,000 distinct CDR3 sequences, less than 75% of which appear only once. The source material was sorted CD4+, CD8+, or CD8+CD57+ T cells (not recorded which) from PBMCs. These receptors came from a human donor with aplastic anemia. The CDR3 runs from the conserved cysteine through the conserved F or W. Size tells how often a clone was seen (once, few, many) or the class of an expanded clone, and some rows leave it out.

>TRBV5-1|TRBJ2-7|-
CASRNPDGSYEQYF
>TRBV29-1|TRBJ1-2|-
CSVEGGHGYTF
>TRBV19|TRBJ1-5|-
CASIRGLGQPQHF
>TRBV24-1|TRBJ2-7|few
CAHRGRSSYEQYF
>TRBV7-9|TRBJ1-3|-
CASSNRDRGSTGNTIYF
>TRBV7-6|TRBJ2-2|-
CASSLVVSNTGELFF
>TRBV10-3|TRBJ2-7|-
CASRDRDSYEQYF
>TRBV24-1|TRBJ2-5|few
CATSDLGETQYF
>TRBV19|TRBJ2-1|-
CASNLGSLNEQFF
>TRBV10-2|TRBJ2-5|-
CASSRRGEDETQYF
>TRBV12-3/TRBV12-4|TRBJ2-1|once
CASSVRTGFGYNEQFF
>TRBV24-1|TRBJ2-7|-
CATNDRGPYLTRHSYEQYF
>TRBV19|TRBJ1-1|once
CASSRDSDTEAFF
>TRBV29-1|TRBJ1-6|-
CSAGTGGQNSPLHF
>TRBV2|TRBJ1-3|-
CASSEGRDRKYF
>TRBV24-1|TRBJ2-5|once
CATSDPTGGKETQYF
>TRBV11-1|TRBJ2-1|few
CASSLGGSPYNEQFF
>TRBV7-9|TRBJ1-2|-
CASSPEANYGYTF
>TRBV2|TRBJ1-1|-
CASRFLPGVAEAFF
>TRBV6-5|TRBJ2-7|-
CASSYSSRKIEQCF
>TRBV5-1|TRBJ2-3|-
CASSSVGADTQYF
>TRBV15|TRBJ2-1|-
CATSSSRSGQGLFF
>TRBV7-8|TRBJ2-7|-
CASSLAHRSYEQYF
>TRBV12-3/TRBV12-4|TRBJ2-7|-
CASNLGTGWGEQYF
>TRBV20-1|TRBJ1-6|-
CSPAGWVLSKPLQLCSYNSPLHF
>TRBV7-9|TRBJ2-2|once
CASRRAGQNTGELFF
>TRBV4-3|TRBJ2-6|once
CASSPGGARSSGANVLTF
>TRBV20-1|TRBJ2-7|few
CSAGDRGVWEQYF
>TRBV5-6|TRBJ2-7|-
CASSDPVNGRSLSYEQYF
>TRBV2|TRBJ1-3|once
CASSESGGAGNTIYF
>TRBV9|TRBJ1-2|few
CASSSTRPYGYTF
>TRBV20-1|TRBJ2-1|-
CSSERTYNEQFF
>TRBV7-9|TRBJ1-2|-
CASSLWQLNYGYTF
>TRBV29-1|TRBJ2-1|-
CSGVSSYNEQFF
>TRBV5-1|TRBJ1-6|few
CASSLAGTGYSPLHF
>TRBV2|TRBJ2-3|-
CASRETSGVEDTQYF
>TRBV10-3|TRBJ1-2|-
CAISVMGLQGYTF
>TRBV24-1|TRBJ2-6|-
CATSDPQGIGANVLTF